The 29 T cell receptor beta chains given below trace back to one sample, sequenced in a study of T cells in Graves' hyperthyroidism and ophthalmopathy. Amplification of TCR beta CDR3 regions was performed using RNA transcripts as template. When the TCR CDR3 underwent first-round RT-PCR, the HTBI primer set was used. Using its own MiXCR run on the multiplex PCR reads, TCRdb lists one record per CDR3 protein. Of 300,000 or so distinct CDR3 sequences listed, 20% to 25% are singletons. The sample comprised blood. All receptors derive from a woman aged 45 to 65 with Graves' hyperthyroidism.

This clonotype was recorded at least ten times. The chain carries TRBV3-1 and TRBJ2-7; D is ambiguous. The CDR3 runs 13 residues. Germline CDR1 is LGHDT and CDR2 is YNNKEL (reference sequence). V was cut by 0 bases and J by 4 bases, with 7 bases left in between. CDR3 sequence (DNA): TGTGCCAGCAGCCAAGATATCAGATACGAGCAGTACTTC. Translation gives CASSQDIRYEQYF.

This clonotype was observed many times. The rearrangement joins TRBV7-9 to TRBJ2-3; D may correspond to TRBD1 or TRBD2 (6 bases each). V was shortened by 5 bases and J by 8 bases, with 17 bases between the two germline ends. This CDR3 is 14 amino acids long. Germline V gene sequence: CDR1 SEHNR, CDR2 FQNEAQ (reference sequence). The CDR3 is CASSPGAKSATQYF. In nucleotides, the CDR3 is TGTGCCAGCAGCCCGGGGGCAAAGTCTGCTACGCAGTATTTT. The full variable domain, its missing parts supplied by reference TRBV7-9 and TRBJ2-3, is DTGVSQNPRHKITKRGQNVTFRCDPISEHNRLYWYRQTLGQGPEFLTYFQNEAQLEKSRLLSDRFSAERPKGSFSTLEIQRTEQGDSAMYLCASSPGAKSATQYFGPGTRLTVL.

This clonotype was observed many times. The chain employs TRBV10-3 and TRBJ2-3; 9 nucleotides align to TRBD2. V lost 2 bases, J lost 1 base, and 1 base stayed unmatched. Germline lookup yields CDR1 ENHRY and CDR2 SYGVKD. The CDR3 contains 15 residues. As DNA, the CDR3 is TGTGCCATCAGTGAGATAGCGGGGGGCACAGATACGCAGTATTTT. Amino acids: CAISEIAGGTDTQYF.

In this sample, this clonotype turned up many times. At one of its ends the junction is not consistent with the germline gene, which may arise from a read error. The rearrangement links TRBV6-1 to TRBJ2-2; unclear D gene. CDR3 length: 14 amino acids. Germline V CDR1 and CDR2: MNHNS, SASEGT. CDR3 nucleotide sequence: TGTGCCAGCAGTTCCGAGACCAACATCGGGGAGCTGTTTTTT. This encodes CASSSETNIGELFF.

This clonotype showed up many times. In DNA form, the CDR3 reads TGTGCCAGCAGCCAAGCCCAGGGCTCCTACGAGCAGTACTTC. Translation gives CASSQAQGSYEQYF. The V gene is TRBV3-1, the J gene TRBJ2-7; D might be TRBD1 (5 bases). The ends were cut back, 1 base at V and 0 bases at J, with 7 bases in the middle. The CDR3 length is 14 residues. The germline gives CDR1 LGHDT, CDR2 YNNKEL (reference sequence).

This clonotype was seen a few times. The rearrangement joins TRBV12-3 or TRBV12-4 to TRBJ1-6, with D tentatively TRBD1 (6 bases). CDR3 length: 13 residues. Between the trimmed V and J ends, which lost 5 bases and 11 bases, there was a span of 13 bases. In DNA, the CDR3 is TGTGCCAGCAGTCCCGGGACATCTACACCCCTCCACTTT. Translation: CASSPGTSTPLHF.

This clonotype has more than one count but fewer than ten. The chain joins TRBV24-1 to TRBJ1-5, with D perhaps matching TRBD1 (5 bases). V dropped 9 bases and J dropped 4 bases, with 15 bases sitting between them. The CDR3 consists of 14 residues. CDR1 is KGHDR and CDR2 is SFDVKD in the germline V gene. This chain's CDR3 is CATGRGRGNQPQHF. CDR3 DNA sequence: TGTGCCACCGGGAGGGGCCGAGGTAATCAGCCCCAGCATTTT.

This chain uses TRBV19 with TRBJ2-2; 13 bases fit TRBD2. Germline values: CDR1 LNHDA, CDR2 SQIVND (reference sequence). V was pared by 5 bases and J by 3 bases, with 12 bases of the junction left unmatched. The CDR3 runs 19 residues. The CDR3 reads CASSSPTVGLAGDTGELFF. CDR3 coding DNA: TGTGCCAGTAGTTCGCCCACCGTCGGACTAGCGGGAGACACCGGGGAGCTGTTTTTT.

V gene TRBV3-1 combines with J gene TRBJ2-5; 11 bases align to TRBD2. CDR1 and CDR2 from the germline V gene are LGHDT and YNNKEL (reference sequence). This CDR3 has 17 residues. The V segment lost 4 bases and the J segment 4 bases; nucleotides outside the gene matches: 11. CDR3 nucleotide sequence: TGTGCCAGCAGCCCCCGAGGTAGCGGGAGGGCCAGAGAGACCCAGTACTTC. It specifies CASSPRGSGRARETQYF.

Ten or more counts support this clonotype. This chain joins TRBV7-2 and TRBJ2-1; 8 positions agree with TRBD2. Losses at the gene ends were 5 bases for V and 3 bases for J; bases not matched to a gene: 9. This CDR3 contains 16 residues. Germline-derived CDR1 and CDR2 are SGHTA and FQGNSA. The CDR3, as DNA: TGTGCCAGCAGCAAAGCGGGCGGGAGGTTCTACAATGAGCAGTTCTTC. Encoded protein: CASSKAGGRFYNEQFF.

This clonotype was found once. The V and J genes are TRBV19 and TRBJ1-5, with 11 bases fitting TRBD1. Trimming cost V 5 bases and J 9 bases; bases outside gene matches: 9. The germline V gene encodes CDR1 LNHDA and CDR2 SQIVND (reference sequence). The CDR3 length is 15 residues. The CDR3 DNA is TGTGCCAGTAGTGAGGGGACAGGGGGGACAAGGCCCCAGCATTTT. This gives the protein CASSEGTGGTRPQHF.

The sample holds many counts of this clonotype. CDR3 in amino acids: CASSWATSGRTNEQFF. Here the CDR3 DNA reads TGTGCCAGCAGTTGGGCTACTAGCGGGAGGACAAATGAGCAGTTCTTC. The chain links TRBV12-3 or TRBV12-4 to TRBJ2-1; 12 bases map to TRBD2. CDR3 length equals 16 residues. V trimming: 4 bases; J trimming: 7 bases; junction bases outside the gene matches: 8.

This chain links TRBV5-1 with TRBJ1-2; TRBD1 is a possible D gene (6 bases). The CDR3 covers 15 residues. The V end was cut by 0 bases, the J end by 3 bases, with 12 bases between. In germline, CDR1 is SGHRS, CDR2 YFSETQ. CDR3 in amino acids: CASSLAGALDYGYTF. Written as DNA, the CDR3 is TGCGCCAGCAGCTTGGCGGGGGCATTGGACTATGGCTACACCTTC.

The chain employs TRBV2 and TRBJ1-1; weak D call: TRBD1 (6 bases). CDR3 length: 13 residues. V lost 7 bases to trimming and J lost 1 base, with 10 bases between them. Germline CDR1 is SNHLY and CDR2 is FYNNEI. CDR3 nucleotides: TGTGCCAGCATGGAGGGACAGAACACTGAAGCTTTCTTT. Amino acids: CASMEGQNTEAFF.

This clonotype occurred many times. The genes are TRBV12-3 or TRBV12-4 and TRBJ1-1; D gene ambiguous. V shed 4 bases and J shed 4 bases, with 19 bases lying between them. This CDR3 has 16 residues. The CDR3 region is CASSSEYSVVGTEAFF. The CDR3, as DNA: TGTGCCAGCAGTTCCGAATACAGTGTAGTGGGCACTGAAGCTTTCTTT.

As regards this clonotype: Being one base from a much bigger clone, this may be a read error. The V gene is TRBV6-1, the J gene TRBJ1-2; D is perhaps TRBD1 (6 bases). CDR1 is MNHNS, CDR2 SASEGT, per germline. The CDR3 loop spans 19 amino acids. The CDR3 sequence is CARSGNPGANDRSNYGYTF. The CDR3 DNA follows: TGTGCCAGGAGTGGGAACCCGGGGGCGAACGACAGGTCTAACTATGGCTACACCTTC.

This clonotype was detected only a few times. V and J are TRBV19 and TRBJ2-5; 7 positions match TRBD2. After removal of 6 bases from V and 5 bases from J, the junction contained 12 bases not matched to a gene. In germline, CDR1 is LNHDA, CDR2 SQIVND (reference sequence). This CDR3 comprises 15 residues. CDR3 region: CASSTGGKREETQYF. The CDR3 bases are TGTGCCAGTAGCACCGGGGGGAAACGAGAGGAGACCCAGTACTTC.

Turning to this clonotype: At one end, the junction sequence differs from germline, possibly due to a read error. V gene TRBV19 combines with J gene TRBJ1-2, with 8 bases lining up with TRBD1. There are 14 residues in the CDR3. Looked up from germline, CDR1 is LNHDA and CDR2 is SQIVND (reference sequence). CDR3 residues: CASSIPGQDNGYTF. CDR3 in DNA: TGTGCCAGCAGTATTCCGGGACAGGATAATGGCTACACCTTC.

This clonotype was counted only a few times. The gene calls are TRBV20-1 and TRBJ2-3, with D unclear. This CDR3 comprises 13 residues. Deletions cut 2 bases from V and 4 bases from J, with 10 bases between. Germline-derived CDR1 and CDR2 are DFQATT and SNEGSKA (reference sequence). CDR3 residues: CSARNTKSDTQYF. CDR3 in DNA: TGCAGTGCTAGAAACACCAAATCAGATACGCAGTATTTT.

The chain employs TRBV20-1 and TRBJ2-6, with 14 bases that match TRBD2. Germline V gives CDR1 DFQATT, CDR2 SNEGSKA (reference sequence). J gave up 2 bases and V 1 base, and 4 bases lay outside the gene matches. CDR3 length: 18 amino acids. This CDR3 is CSARGLAGGPPGANVLTF. CDR3 in DNA: TGCAGTGCTAGAGGACTAGCGGGAGGGCCACCTGGGGCCAACGTCCTGACTTTC.

This clonotype was found many times. The rearrangement links TRBV20-1 to TRBJ2-5, with 7 bases aligning to TRBD2. The germline V gene has CDR1 DFQATT and CDR2 SNEGSKA (reference sequence). This CDR3 has 15 residues. V lost 1 base and J lost 2; bases outside the gene matches: 7. The CDR3 region has the DNA TGCAGTGCTAGAGTCAGAGCGGGGCTACAAGAGACCCAGTACTTC. Residues: CSARVRAGLQETQYF.

This clonotype occurred many times. The CDR3 DNA sequence: TGTGCCAGCAGCCCATCAGGAACAGGCGTGGATGGCTACACCTTC. It yields the protein CASSPSGTGVDGYTF. The genes are TRBV28 and TRBJ1-2, with D possibly TRBD1 on 5 matching bases. Trimming pared 6 bases from V and 6 bases from J, leaving 20 bases between. Germline assignment: CDR1 MDHEN and CDR2 SYDVKM. The CDR3 has 15 amino acids.

This sequence joins TRBV4-1 and TRBJ1-2; D is unresolved. CDR1 and CDR2 (germline): MGHRA, YSYEKL. With 4 bases removed from V and 7 bases from J, the gap between germline ends came to 16 bases. This CDR3 comprises 14 residues. The CDR3: CASSPEGIRGGYTF. For the CDR3, the DNA is TGCGCCAGCAGCCCAGAGGGCATACGAGGTGGCTACACCTTC.

With regard to this clonotype: A clone one base away is much larger, so this may be a read error. The V call is TRBV30, the J call TRBJ2-2; D unresolved. The CDR3 runs to 14 residues. CDR1 GTSNPN and CDR2 SVGIG come from the germline V gene (reference sequence). Trimming cost V 5 bases and J 3 bases, with 13 bases left between them. The CDR3 bases are TGTGCCTGGGACCCCACATGGTACACCGGGGAGCTGTTTTTT. This sequence encodes CAWDPTWYTGELFF.

In its sample, this clonotype was seen many times. The chain recombines TRBV11-1 with TRBJ2-1; 7 nucleotides agree with TRBD2. Germline CDR1 is SGHAT and CDR2 is FQDESV (reference sequence). This CDR3 has 14 residues. V lost 6 bases to trimming and J lost 3 bases; unmatched junction nucleotides: 5. CDR3 region: CASRHREVYNEQFF. The CDR3 nucleotides read TGTGCCAGCAGGCACCGGGAGGTCTACAATGAGCAGTTCTTC.

This clonotype was counted between two and nine times. The V call is TRBV2, the J call TRBJ2-5, with 10 bases matching TRBD1. This CDR3 is built from 15 residues. Germline V gene sequence: CDR1 SNHLY, CDR2 FYNNEI. V shed 4 bases, J shed 5 bases, and the junction held 7 bases outside the gene matches. For the CDR3, the DNA is TGTGCCAGCAGTGGGCTGACAGGGGGCCATGAGACCCAGTACTTC. Translation: CASSGLTGGHETQYF.

The CDR3 loop is CASSLEPGWNTEAFF. Written as DNA, the CDR3 is TGTGCCAGCAGCTTAGAACCAGGGTGGAACACTGAAGCTTTCTTT. The rearrangement joins TRBV7-8 to TRBJ1-1; possibly TRBD1 for D (5 bases). V lost 1 base and J lost 1, with 10 bases in between. The CDR3 extends over 15 amino acids. Per the germline V gene, CDR1 is SGHVS and CDR2 is FQNEAQ. The full variable domain, completed using reference TRBV7-8 and TRBJ1-1, is GAGVSQSPRYKVAKRGQDVALRCDPISGHVSLFWYQQALGQGPEFLTYFQNEAQLDKSGLPSDRFFAERPEGSVSTLKIQRTQQEDSAVYLCASSLEPGWNTEAFFGQGTRLTVV.

The CDR3 sequence: CASSRRQGGRNTEAFF. CDR3 DNA: TGTGCCAGCTCAAGACGACAGGGAGGTAGGAACACTGAAGCTTTCTTT. V usage is TRBV18 and J usage is TRBJ1-1, with 7 bases that match TRBD1. The CDR3 length is 16 residues. V lost 5 bases, J lost 1 base, and 10 bases stayed unmatched. CDR1 and CDR2 (germline): KGHSH, LQKENI.

Ten or more counts support this clonotype. The chain employs TRBV29-1 and TRBJ2-2; D might be TRBD1 (5 bases). Germline V lookup: CDR1 SQVTM, CDR2 ANQGSEA. CDR3 length: 13 amino acids. Trimming removed 6 bases from V and 1 base from J, with 9 bases in between. The CDR3 protein is CSVDTGNTGELFF. DNA for the CDR3: TGCAGCGTAGATACAGGGAACACCGGGGAGCTGTTTTTT.